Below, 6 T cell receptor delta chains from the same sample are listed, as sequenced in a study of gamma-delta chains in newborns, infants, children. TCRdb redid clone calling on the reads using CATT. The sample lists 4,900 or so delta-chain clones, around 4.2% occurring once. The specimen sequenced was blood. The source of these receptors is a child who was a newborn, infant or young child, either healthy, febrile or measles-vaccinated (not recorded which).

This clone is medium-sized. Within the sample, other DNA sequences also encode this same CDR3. Here the CDR3 reads CALGELPYWALGRLAAQLFF. The CDR3 DNA reads TGTGCTCTTGGGGAACTACCCTACTGGGCGTTAGGAAGGTTGGCAGCACAACTCTTCTTT. This sequence joins TRDV1 and TRDJ2; weak D call: TRDD3 (6 bases). V was pared by 0 bases and J by 6 bases, with 26 bases between. There are 20 residues in the CDR3. Germline CDR1 TSWWSYY, CDR2 QGS.

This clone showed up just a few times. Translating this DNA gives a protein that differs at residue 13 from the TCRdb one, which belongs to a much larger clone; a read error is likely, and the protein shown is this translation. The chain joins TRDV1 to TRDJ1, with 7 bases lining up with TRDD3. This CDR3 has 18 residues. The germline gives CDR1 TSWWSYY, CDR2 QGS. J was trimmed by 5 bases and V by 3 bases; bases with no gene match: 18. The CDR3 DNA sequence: TGTGCTCTTGGGGAGCTACGAGGGATACCCCCAATCGGAGATAAACTCATCTTT. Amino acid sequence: CALGELRGIPPIGDKLIF.

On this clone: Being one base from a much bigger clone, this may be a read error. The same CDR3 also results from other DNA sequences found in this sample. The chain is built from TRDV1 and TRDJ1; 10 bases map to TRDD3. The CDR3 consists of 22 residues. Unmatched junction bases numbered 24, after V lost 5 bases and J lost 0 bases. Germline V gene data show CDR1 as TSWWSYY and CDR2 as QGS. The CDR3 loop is CALGKKSSPRGIRQPYTDKLIF. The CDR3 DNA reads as TGTGCTCTTGGGAAAAAATCCTCTCCCAGGGGGATACGCCAACCGTACACCGATAAACTCATCTTT.

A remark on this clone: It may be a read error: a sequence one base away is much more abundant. The CDR3, as DNA: TGTGCTCTTGGGGAACTCCCAGTTCCTACTCCGGAACCCTGGATACCCCGTTTATGCACCGATAAACTCATCTTT. Its translation: CALGELPVPTPEPWIPRLCTDKLIF. The V and J genes are TRDV1 and TRDJ1, with D possibly TRDD2 on 7 matching bases. The CDR3 extends over 25 amino acids. The germline CDR1 and CDR2 sequences are TSWWSYY and QGS. The V end lost 0 bases, the J end lost 1 base, and 39 bases lay between the germline ends.

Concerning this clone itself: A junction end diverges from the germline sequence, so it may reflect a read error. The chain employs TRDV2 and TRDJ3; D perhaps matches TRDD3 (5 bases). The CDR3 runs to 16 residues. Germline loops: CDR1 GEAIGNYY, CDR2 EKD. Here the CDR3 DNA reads TGTGCCCGTGACACCGCCCCTGGCTGGGACACTCGACAGATGTTTTTC. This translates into CARDTAPGWDTRQMFF.

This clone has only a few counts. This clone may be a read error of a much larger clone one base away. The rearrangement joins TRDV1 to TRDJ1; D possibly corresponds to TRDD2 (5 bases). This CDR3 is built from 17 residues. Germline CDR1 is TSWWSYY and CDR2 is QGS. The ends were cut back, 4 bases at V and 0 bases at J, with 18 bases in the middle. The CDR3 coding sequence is TGTGCTCTTGGGGCTTCGGCCCTCCTAACGTACACCGATAAACTCATCTTT. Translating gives CALGASALLTYTDKLIF.